This T cell receptor beta chain derives from a study of shared clonotypes between healthy human individuals. Profiling relied on immunoSEQ multiplex PCR, and the TCRdb table lists in-frame clones only, not all of them. The table lists 600,000 to 700,000 clones, around 73% of them singletons, with around 2% in the top ten. On this clone: The antigen remains unidentified.

Overall study findings and caveats: Several donors held approximately 5% of naive CD4 clonotypes in common.

Germline loops: CDR1 MDHEN, CDR2 SYDVKM. The CDR3 consists of 16 residues. The V and J ends lost 2 bases and 2 bases respectively, with 14 bases between them. The clonotype was recovered from a woman aged 25 to 39 in good health. This rearrangement joins TRBV28 to TRBJ2-3; D possibly corresponds to TRBD2 (6 bases). The sample consisted of memory CD4+ T cells sorted from blood. Subset described: CD45RA-negative fraction. The CDR3 DNA reads as TGTGCCAGCAGTTTAGGGGGGTTGGGGTTCACAGATACGCAGTATTTT. Translated, it gives CASSLGGLGFTDTQYF.